The 5 T cell receptor beta chains listed next were all sequenced from one sample in a study of Ad26.COV2.S vaccination and SARS-CoV-2 variants (dated by TCRdb to the early 2020s). The time point label, as the study defines it: individuals recovered from natural SARS-CoV-2 infection. Library method: the immunoSEQ multiplex PCR assay. Imported from immuneACCESS, the table was reduced by TCRdb to in-frame sequences with V and J called. These copies leave out some clones; in studies compared against another copy, an unresolved V gene accounts for under half, and the cause of the remainder is not known. This sample is represented by around 86,000 clones; roughly 84% of them were singletons. The top ten clones comprise around a sixth of the sample. Specimen: peripheral blood, collected after recovery from COVID-19. These receptors were obtained from a human donor who had recovered from COVID-19.

This chain links TRBV3-1 (or the pseudogene TRBV3-2) with TRBJ1-1, with D uncertain. Trimming removed 4 bases from V and 4 bases from J, with 13 bases in between. Germline CDR1 LGHDT, CDR2 YNNKEL (reference sequence). The CDR3 is made up of 14 amino acids. CDR3: CASSPGLGSTEAFF. The DNA for the CDR3 is TGTGCCAGCAGCCCCGGGCTAGGGTCCACTGAAGCTTTCTTT.

The chain recombines TRBV28 with TRBJ2-7; 10 bases align to TRBD2. Trimming at V came to 2 bases and at J to 2 bases, leaving 9 bases not matched to a gene. The CDR3 length is 17 residues. CDR1 is MDHEN, CDR2 SYDVKM, per germline. The CDR3: CASSLSMRTSGTYEQYF. The CDR3 bases are TGTGCCAGCAGTTTAAGTATGCGGACTAGCGGAACCTACGAGCAGTACTTC. The full variable domain, with the rest looked up from reference TRBV28 and TRBJ2-7, is DVKVTQSSRYLVKRTGEKVFLECVQDMDHENMFWYRQDPGLGLRLIYFSYDVKMKEKGDIPEGYSVSREKKERFSLILESASTNQTSMYLCASSLSMRTSGTYEQYFGPGTRLTVT.

This chain joins TRBV12-5 and TRBJ1-1; D unresolved. This CDR3 spans 12 amino acids. The V end lost 3 bases, the J end lost 5 bases, and 7 bases lay between the germline ends. Germline CDR1 is LGHNT and CDR2 is FRNRAP. The CDR3: CASGLSATEAFF. The DNA of the CDR3 is TGTGCTAGTGGTTTAAGTGCGACTGAAGCTTTCTTT. The whole variable domain, remainder taken from reference TRBV12-5 and TRBJ1-1, is DARVTQTPRHKVTEMGQEVTMRCQPILGHNTVFWYRQTMMQGLELLAYFRNRAPLDDSGMPKDRFSAEMPDATLATLKIQPSEPRDSAVYFCASGLSATEAFFGQGTRLTVV.

This sequence joins TRBV10-2 and TRBJ2-1; the D call may be TRBD1 or TRBD2 (5 bases each). CDR1 is WSHSY, CDR2 SAAADI, per germline. The V gene lost 7 bases and the J gene lost 6 bases, with 16 bases spanning the gap. This CDR3 has 14 residues. The CDR3 loop is CASTRDPPANEQFF. CDR3 DNA sequence: TGCGCCAGCACTCGGGACCCGCCAGCCAATGAGCAGTTCTTC.

This chain links TRBV5-1 with TRBJ2-7; D is undetermined. Germline V gene sequence: CDR1 SGHRS, CDR2 YFSETQ. This CDR3 has 14 residues. Trimming cost V 1 base and J 3 bases, with 11 bases left between them. In nucleotides, the CDR3 is TGCGCCAGCAGCTTGTCGGTCAGGAGCTACGAGCAGTACTTC. It encodes CASSLSVRSYEQYF. Full variable domain (outside the CDR3, taken from reference TRBV5-1 and TRBJ2-7): KAGVTQTPRYLIKTRGQQVTLSCSPISGHRSVSWYQQTPGQGLQFLFEYFSETQRNKGNFPGRFSGRQFSNSRSEMNVSTLELGDSALYLCASSLSVRSYEQYFGPGTRLTVT.